What follows is one T cell receptor beta chain and its context. CDR1 is MNHEY and CDR2 is SVGAGI in the germline V gene. The CDR3 consists of 14 residues. J lost 5 bases, V lost 5 bases, and 4 bases had no gene match. The sample originates from a study of control samples from healthy donors and cancer patients. The table came from immunoSEQ multiplex PCR; TCRdb's copy has only in-frame clones and leaves some out. This table has fewer than 200,000 clones, 80% to 95% appearing once. Sequenced: blood. The rearrangement joins TRBV6-5 to TRBJ1-3, with 9 bases fitting TRBD1. The TCR comes from a woman aged 60-75 years in good health. The CDR3 sequence: CASSTTGGRNTIYF. The CDR3 DNA is TGTGCCAGCAGTACTACAGGGGGCAGAAACACCATATATTTT.